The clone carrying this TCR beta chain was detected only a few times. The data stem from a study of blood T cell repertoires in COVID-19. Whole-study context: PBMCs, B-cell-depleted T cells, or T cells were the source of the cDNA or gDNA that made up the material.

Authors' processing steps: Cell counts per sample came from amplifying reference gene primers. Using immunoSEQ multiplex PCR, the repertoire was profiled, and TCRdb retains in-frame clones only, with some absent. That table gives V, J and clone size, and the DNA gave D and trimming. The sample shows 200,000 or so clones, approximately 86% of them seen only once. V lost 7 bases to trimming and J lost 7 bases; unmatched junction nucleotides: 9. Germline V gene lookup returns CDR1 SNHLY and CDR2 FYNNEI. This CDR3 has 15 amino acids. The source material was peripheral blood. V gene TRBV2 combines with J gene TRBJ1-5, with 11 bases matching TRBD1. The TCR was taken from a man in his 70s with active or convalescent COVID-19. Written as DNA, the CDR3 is TGTGCCAGCACCAAAGCGGGGACAGGGGGACAGCCCCAGCATTTT. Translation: CASTKAGTGGQPQHF.